A selection of T cell receptor beta chains follows, all from one sample in a study of blood T cell repertoires in COVID-19. Assay: immunoSEQ multiplex PCR; the TCRdb copy retains only in-frame clones and omits some. Among 95,000 to 120,000 clones listed, roughly 85% were seen once. Sequencing input: peripheral blood. The source of these receptors is a human donor in a cohort sampled during active COVID-19. CDR3s include the opening cysteine and the closing phenylalanine or tryptophan. A D gene is named only where the DNA matches it firmly. Clone sizes are given selectively: once, few, many, or a class where the clone is expanded.

v_call,clone_size,d_call,j_call,cdr3_aa,cdr3_nt
TRBV2,NA,NA,TRBJ1-2,CASSLLFGTAYGYTF,TGTGCCAGCAGCCTACTCTTCGGGACTGCCTATGGCTACACCTTC
TRBV9,NA,TRBD1,TRBJ1-2,CASSVDAGQGASGYTF,TGTGCCAGCAGCGTGGATGCGGGACAGGGGGCCTCTGGCTACACCTTC
TRBV29-1,once,TRBD1,TRBJ1-3,CSVVGTGMLGNTIYF,TGCAGCGTCGTTGGGACAGGGATGTTGGGAAACACCATATATTTT
TRBV9,few,NA,TRBJ1-4,CASSPTSGVGEKLFF,TGTGCCAGCAGCCCAACGAGCGGGGTGGGGGAAAAACTGTTTTTT
TRBV6-5,NA,NA,TRBJ1-1,CALNRIMNTEAFF,TGTGCGTTAAACAGGATTATGAACACTGAAGCTTTCTTT
TRBV28,NA,TRBD2,TRBJ2-7,CASSTKRLAIPYEQYF,TGTGCCAGCAGTACCAAGCGACTAGCAATTCCCTACGAGCAGTACTTC
TRBV19,NA,TRBD2,TRBJ2-3,CASSIFTSGGRDTQYF,TGTGCCAGTAGTATATTCACTAGCGGGGGAAGAGATACGCAGTATTTT
TRBV19,NA,TRBD1,TRBJ1-1,CASSISQGARDTEAFF,TGTGCCAGTAGTATTAGTCAGGGGGCGCGGGACACTGAAGCTTTCTTT
TRBV28,many,TRBD1,TRBJ1-2,CASSLPPGQTPLGYTF,TGTGCCAGCAGTCTCCCCCCGGGACAGACGCCGTTGGGCTACACCTTC
TRBV14,NA,NA,TRBJ1-2,CASSPSGDYGYTF,TGTGCCAGCAGCCCTTCAGGGGACTATGGCTACACCTTC
TRBV24-1,few,NA,TRBJ1-5,CATSDASSGQPQHF,TGTGCCACCAGTGATGCCTCCAGTGGTCAGCCCCAGCATTTT
TRBV19,NA,NA,TRBJ1-6,CASMKGRNSPLHF,TGTGCCAGTATGAAGGGGCGTAATTCACCCCTCCACTTT
TRBV6-5,NA,NA,TRBJ2-1,CASSRGGQGPNEQFF,TGTGCCAGCAGCCGCGGAGGGCAGGGCCCCAATGAGCAGTTCTTC
TRBV7-9,NA,NA,TRBJ2-1,CASSLVYGQGPYNEQFF,TGTGCCAGCAGCTTAGTATACGGGCAGGGGCCCTACAATGAGCAGTTCTTC
TRBV5-1,NA,NA,TRBJ1-2,CASSPAGANGYTF,TGCGCCAGCAGTCCGGCGGGAGCCAATGGCTACACCTTC
TRBV6-5,once,NA,TRBJ1-1,CASSSSKTRNTEAFF,TGTGCCAGCAGTTCCTCGAAAACGAGGAACACTGAAGCTTTCTTT
TRBV25-1,NA,NA,TRBJ1-6,CASSEEISPLHF,TGTGCCAGCAGTGAGGAGATTTCACCCCTCCACTTT
TRBV6-5,NA,NA,TRBJ2-1,CASSYGGLGSYNEQFF,TGTGCCAGCAGTTACGGAGGGTTAGGATCCTACAATGAGCAGTTCTTC
TRBV28,NA,TRBD1,TRBJ1-2,CASTSGTGVVGGYTF,TGTGCCAGCACCTCCGGGACAGGGGTGGTAGGTGGCTACACCTTC
TRBV11-3,NA,TRBD1,TRBJ2-3,CASSLHRGTDTQYF,TGTGCCAGCAGCTTACACAGGGGGACAGATACGCAGTATTTT
TRBV19,NA,NA,TRBJ1-3,CASSIDSLGNTIYF,TGTGCCAGTAGTATAGATAGTCTCGGAAACACCATATATTTT
TRBV9,NA,NA,TRBJ2-5,CASSVGQAEGTQYF,TGTGCCAGCAGCGTAGGACAGGCAGAAGGGACCCAGTACTTC
TRBV15,NA,TRBD1,TRBJ2-3,CATSSIQGAGTDTQYF,TGTGCCACCAGCAGTATACAGGGGGCGGGCACAGATACGCAGTATTTT
TRBV18,NA,NA,TRBJ1-3,CASSPSGVTSGNTIYF,TGTGCCAGCTCACCCTCCGGGGTTACCTCTGGAAACACCATATATTTT
TRBV28,NA,NA,TRBJ2-6,CASSQGARFTGANVLTF,TGTGCCAGCAGTCAAGGTGCCAGGTTCACGGGGGCCAACGTCCTGACTTTC
TRBV6-5,NA,NA,TRBJ1-1,CASTTSAVNTEAFF,TGTGCCAGCACCACTAGTGCAGTGAACACTGAAGCTTTCTTT
TRBV19,NA,NA,TRBJ1-1,CASSRWFGQRMNTEAFF,TGTGCCAGTAGTAGGTGGTTTGGACAGCGAATGAACACTGAAGCTTTCTTT
TRBV19,NA,NA,TRBJ2-1,CASSIFGAYNEQFF,TGTGCCAGTAGTATCTTTGGAGCTTACAATGAGCAGTTCTTC
TRBV7-8,NA,NA,TRBJ2-7,CASSLVVDSYEQYF,TGTGCCAGCAGCTTAGTCGTAGACTCCTACGAGCAGTACTTC
TRBV13,NA,NA,TRBJ1-1,CASTQITGLAMWTEAFF,TGTGCCAGCACCCAAATTACAGGGTTAGCAATGTGGACTGAAGCTTTCTTT
TRBV6-6,NA,NA,TRBJ1-4,CASSYAPGTNEKLFF,TGTGCCAGCAGTTACGCCCCGGGAACTAATGAAAAACTGTTTTTT